Included here is one T cell receptor beta chain sequence, with context. The data stem from a study of shared T cell receptors in the human thymus. Measured with immunoSEQ multiplex PCR; TCRdb has only the in-frame clones, and not every one. Here the sample spans 500,000 to 550,000 clones, around three quarters being singletons. The V gene end was trimmed by 5 bases and the J gene end by 4 bases; junction bases not matched to a gene: 9. CDR1 is SGHTA and CDR2 is FQGNSA in the germline V gene. The CDR3 extends over 16 amino acids. The same sample was also studied in work on human thymus T cells. That report notes: Donors consisted of healthy Finnish infants (having corrective surgery for congenital heart defects). It was from resections taken during corrective heart surgery that the thymus tissue came. Thymic and blood repertoires seemed to show skewed V and J gene use.

The TCR sequence derives from a boy less than two years old with a congenital heart defect. The chain employs TRBV7-2 and TRBJ2-7; TRBD2 agrees at 12 bases. The sequenced sample consisted of thymocytes. CDR3 nucleotides: TGTGCCAGCAGCCTCCTAGCGGGAGGGCAGGGTTACGAGCAGTACTTC. This translates into CASSLLAGGQGYEQYF.